In its sample, the clone carrying this T cell receptor (beta chain) was seen many times. Germline V gene sequence: CDR1 SGHRS, CDR2 YFSETQ. This CDR3 comprises 14 residues. Trimming pared 4 bases from V and 4 bases from J, leaving 9 bases between. The data are from a study of blood T cell repertoires in COVID-19. Study information: COVID-19 samples collected from the United States, Italy and Spain covered acute and convalescent phases. PBMCs, B-cell-depleted T cells, or T cells were the source of the cDNA or gDNA that made up the material.

In the original analysis: Amplifying reference gene primers gave estimates of nucleated cell counts. The assay was immunoSEQ multiplex PCR, and TCRdb's table has in-frame clones only and misses some. V, J and clone size derive from that table, while D and trimming were established from the DNA sequence. The data hold around 180,000 clones, with around 67% observed a single time. The origin of this receptor is a woman at least 80 years old with acute or convalescent COVID-19. Sequencing was performed on peripheral blood. This chain uses TRBV5-1 with TRBJ2-6, with TRBD2 as a possible D gene (5 bases). The CDR3 nucleotides read TGCGCCAGCAGCGCGGGTTCCGGGGCCAACGTCCTGACTTTC. Translation gives CASSAGSGANVLTF.